This T cell receptor beta chain was observed in a study of control samples from healthy donors and cancer patients (TCRdb year 2020). Library method: the immunoSEQ multiplex PCR assay. This immuneACCESS table, as held by TCRdb, lists in-frame sequences with V and J called but not all clones. Of the missing ones, under half trace to an unresolved V gene in checked studies; the others have no known cause. Here the sample has around 100,000 clones; 90% to 95% occur a single time. In total, the top ten clones hold under 2.5% of the sample. A word on this clone: The specificity of this receptor is unknown. Per-base quality was not reported, and no clone a single base away is much larger than it.

V sheds 0 bases and J sheds 4 bases, leaving 12 bases between their ends. The germline V gene yields MNHNS for CDR1 and SASEGT for CDR2. Reading from cysteine to phenylalanine, the CDR3 counts 15 amino acids. Only the CDR3 DNA stays, 45 bases, in frame from base 1. This sequence was found in a woman aged 18-35 years in good health. The material sequenced was blood. This receptor chain uses TRBV6-1 and TRBJ1-1; the D gene is perhaps TRBD1, on 6 matching bases. In nucleotide form, the sequence is TGTGCCAGCAGTGAAGCATGGGGGCTGGGCACTGAAGCTTTCTTT. It is translated as CASSEAWGLGTEAFF.